Included here is one T cell receptor beta chain sequence, with context. What it binds is not known. The length of the CDR3 is 14 residues. Deletions cut 8 bases from V and 2 bases from J, with 16 bases between. Per the germline V gene, CDR1 is MNHEY and CDR2 is SVGAGI. This specimen comes from a study of blood T cells in healthy people across ages. Study-wide results and limits: Possibly confounding the expanded clonotype changes was the fact that donor CMV status was unknown. The study found TCR beta diversity correlated strongly with naive T cell percentage.

Using a J-beta primer mix together with a sample-barcoded 5' primer, a second PCR was run for roughly 6 to 12 cycles. From the 5' RACE reads, TCRdb called clonotypes with MiXCR, one entry per CDR3 protein. The sample consists of roughly 860,000 distinct CDR3 sequences, 62% of them appearing once. The chain has TRBV6-5 and TRBJ2-7; D gene ambiguous. This TCR was recovered from a young man in good health. Sequencing was done on a sample of blood. The CDR3 DNA is TGTGCCAGCCGTGCCACTAAGGCTCCCTACGAGCAGTACTTC. Translating it yields CASRATKAPYEQYF.